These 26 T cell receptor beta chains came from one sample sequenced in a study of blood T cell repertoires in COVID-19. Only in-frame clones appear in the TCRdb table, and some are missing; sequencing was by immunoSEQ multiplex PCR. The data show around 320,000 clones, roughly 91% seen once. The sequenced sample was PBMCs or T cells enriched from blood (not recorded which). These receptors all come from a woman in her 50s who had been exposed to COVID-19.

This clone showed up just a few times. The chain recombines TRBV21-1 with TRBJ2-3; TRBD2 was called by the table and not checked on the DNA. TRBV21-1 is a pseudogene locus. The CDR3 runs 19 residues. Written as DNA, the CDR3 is TGTGCCAGCAGCAACCGACAGGGAGGTAGCGGGGGGGACCCAGATACGCAGTATTTT. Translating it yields CASSNRQGGSGGDPDTQYF.

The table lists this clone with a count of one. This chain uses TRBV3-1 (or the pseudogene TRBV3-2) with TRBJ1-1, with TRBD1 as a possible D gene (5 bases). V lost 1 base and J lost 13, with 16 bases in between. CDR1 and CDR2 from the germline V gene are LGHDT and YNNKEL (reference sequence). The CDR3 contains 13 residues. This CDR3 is CASSQVSSGLYFF. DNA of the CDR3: TGTGCCAGCAGCCAAGTCTCTTCAGGGTTGTATTTCTTT.

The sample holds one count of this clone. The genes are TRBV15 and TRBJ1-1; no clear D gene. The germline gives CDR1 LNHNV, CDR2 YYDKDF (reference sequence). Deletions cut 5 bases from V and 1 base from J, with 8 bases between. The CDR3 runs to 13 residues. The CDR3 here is CATSGMRNTEAFF. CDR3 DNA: TGTGCCACCAGCGGTATGCGGAACACTGAAGCTTTCTTT.

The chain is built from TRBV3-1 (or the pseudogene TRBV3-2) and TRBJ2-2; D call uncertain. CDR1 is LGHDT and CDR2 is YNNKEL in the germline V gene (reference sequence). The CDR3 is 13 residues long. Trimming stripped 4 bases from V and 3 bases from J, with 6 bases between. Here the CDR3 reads CASSPLYTGELFF. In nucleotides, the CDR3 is TGTGCCAGCAGCCCCCTCTACACCGGGGAGCTGTTTTTT.

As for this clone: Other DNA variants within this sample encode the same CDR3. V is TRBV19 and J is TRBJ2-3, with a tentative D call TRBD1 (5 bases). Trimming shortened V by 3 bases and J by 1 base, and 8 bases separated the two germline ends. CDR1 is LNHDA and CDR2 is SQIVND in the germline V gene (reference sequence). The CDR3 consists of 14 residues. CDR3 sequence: CASSIGQGTDTQYF. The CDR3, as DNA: TGTGCCAGTAGTATCGGACAAGGCACAGATACGCAGTATTTT.

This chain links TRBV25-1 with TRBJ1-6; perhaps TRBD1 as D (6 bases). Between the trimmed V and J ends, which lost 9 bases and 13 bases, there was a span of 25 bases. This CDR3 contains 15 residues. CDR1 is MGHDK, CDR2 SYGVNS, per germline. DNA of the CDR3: TGTGCCAGTGGCCCGACAGGCATAAGAGAAATGCCCCTCCACTTT. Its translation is CASGPTGIREMPLHF.

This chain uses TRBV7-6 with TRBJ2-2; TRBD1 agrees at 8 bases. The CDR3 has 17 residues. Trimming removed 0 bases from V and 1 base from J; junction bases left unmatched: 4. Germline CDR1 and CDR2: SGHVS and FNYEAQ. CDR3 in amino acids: CASSLAQGGLNTGELFF. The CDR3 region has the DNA TGTGCCAGCAGCTTAGCACAGGGGGGTCTGAACACCGGGGAGCTGTTTTTT.

As DNA, the CDR3 is TGTGCCATCAGTGAGTCGGGGACAGGGGTGAATGAAGCTTTCTTT. Its protein product is CAISESGTGVNEAFF. The rearrangement uses TRBV10-3 and TRBJ1-1; 10 bases agree with TRBD1. V shed 0 bases, J shed 7 bases, and the junction held 5 bases outside the gene matches. Germline CDR1 is ENHRY and CDR2 is SYGVKD. The CDR3 length is 15 residues.

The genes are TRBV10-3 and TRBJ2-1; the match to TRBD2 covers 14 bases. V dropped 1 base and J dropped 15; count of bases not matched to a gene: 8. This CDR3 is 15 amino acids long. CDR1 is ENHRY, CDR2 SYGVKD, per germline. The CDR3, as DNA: TGTGCCATCAGTGAGTTCACGACTAGCGGGGGGGCCGGGTTCTTC. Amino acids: CAISEFTTSGGAGFF.

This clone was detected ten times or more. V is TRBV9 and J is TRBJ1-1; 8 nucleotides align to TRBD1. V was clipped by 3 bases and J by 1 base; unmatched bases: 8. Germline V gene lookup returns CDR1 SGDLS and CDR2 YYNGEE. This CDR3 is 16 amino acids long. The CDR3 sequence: CASSADRGMGNTEAFF. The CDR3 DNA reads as TGTGCCAGCAGCGCAGACAGGGGTATGGGGAACACTGAAGCTTTCTTT.

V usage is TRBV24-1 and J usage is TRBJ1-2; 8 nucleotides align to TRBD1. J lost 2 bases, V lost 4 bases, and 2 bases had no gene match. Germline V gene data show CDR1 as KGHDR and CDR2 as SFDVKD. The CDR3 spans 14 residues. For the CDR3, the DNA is TGTGCCACCAGTGAAAGGACAGGGAACTATGGCTACACCTTC. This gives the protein CATSERTGNYGYTF.

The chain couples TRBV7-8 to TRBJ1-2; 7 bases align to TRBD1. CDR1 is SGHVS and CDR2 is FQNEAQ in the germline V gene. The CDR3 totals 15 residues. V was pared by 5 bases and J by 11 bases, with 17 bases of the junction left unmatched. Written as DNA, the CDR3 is TGTGCCAGCAGCCCAACCACGACAGGGATCTTAGGTTACACCTTC. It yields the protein CASSPTTTGILGYTF. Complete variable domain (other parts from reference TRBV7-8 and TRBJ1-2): GAGVSQSPRYKVAKRGQDVALRCDPISGHVSLFWYQQALGQGPEFLTYFQNEAQLDKSGLPSDRFFAERPEGSVSTLKIQRTQQEDSAVYLCASSPTTTGILGYTFGSGTRLTVV.

For the CDR3, the DNA is TGTGCCATCAGCGACGACAGGGGAGGGAGTCAGCCCCAGCATTTT. It encodes CAISDDRGGSQPQHF. The chain uses TRBV10-3 and TRBJ1-5, with 8 bases lining up with TRBD1. Trimming cost V 6 bases and J 6 bases; bases outside gene matches: 10. This CDR3 is 15 amino acids long. Germline V gene data show CDR1 as ENHRY and CDR2 as SYGVKD.

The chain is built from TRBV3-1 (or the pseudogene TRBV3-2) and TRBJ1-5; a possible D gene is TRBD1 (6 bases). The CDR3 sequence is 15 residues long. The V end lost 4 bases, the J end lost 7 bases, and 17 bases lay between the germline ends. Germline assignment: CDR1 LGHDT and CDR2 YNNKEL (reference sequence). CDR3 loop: CASSPQGGGSQPQHF. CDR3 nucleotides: TGTGCCAGCAGCCCACAGGGTGGGGGAAGCCAGCCCCAGCATTTT.

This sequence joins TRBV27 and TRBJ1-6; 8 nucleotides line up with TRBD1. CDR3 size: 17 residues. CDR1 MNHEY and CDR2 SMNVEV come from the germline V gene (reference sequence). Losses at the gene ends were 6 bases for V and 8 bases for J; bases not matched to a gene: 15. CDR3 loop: CASRPRTGMEGDSPLHF. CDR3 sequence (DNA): TGTGCCAGCAGACCAAGGACAGGGATGGAAGGGGATTCACCCCTCCACTTT.

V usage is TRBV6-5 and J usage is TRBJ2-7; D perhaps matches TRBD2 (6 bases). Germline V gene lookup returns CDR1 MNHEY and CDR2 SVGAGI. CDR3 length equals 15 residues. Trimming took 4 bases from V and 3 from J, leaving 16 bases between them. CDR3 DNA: TGTGCCAGCAGTTGGGGCCCTAGCGTCGGCTACGAGCAGTACTTC. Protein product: CASSWGPSVGYEQYF.

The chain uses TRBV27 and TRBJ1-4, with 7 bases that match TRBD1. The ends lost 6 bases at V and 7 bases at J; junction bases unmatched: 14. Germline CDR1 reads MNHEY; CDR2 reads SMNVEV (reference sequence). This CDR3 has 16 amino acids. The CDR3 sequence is CASRPAHSGGSEKLFF. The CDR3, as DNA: TGTGCCAGCAGACCAGCGCACTCAGGGGGTTCTGAAAAACTGTTTTTT.

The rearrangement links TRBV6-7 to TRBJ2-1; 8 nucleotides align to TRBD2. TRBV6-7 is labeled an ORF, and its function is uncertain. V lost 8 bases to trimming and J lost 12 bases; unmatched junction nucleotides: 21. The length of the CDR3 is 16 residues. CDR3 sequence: CASGARTGGAVVSQFF. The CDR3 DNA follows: TGTGCCAGCGGAGCAAGAACGGGGGGGGCTGTGGTATCGCAGTTCTTC.

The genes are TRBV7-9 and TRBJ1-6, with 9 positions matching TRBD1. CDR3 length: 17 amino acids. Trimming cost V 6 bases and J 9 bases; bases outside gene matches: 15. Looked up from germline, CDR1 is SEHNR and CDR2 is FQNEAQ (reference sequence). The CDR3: CASRPKPGQGISSPLHF. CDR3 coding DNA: TGTGCCAGCAGGCCTAAGCCGGGACAGGGTATCAGTTCACCCCTCCACTTT.

The chain's CDR3 is CASSLGTERETQYF. CDR3 nucleotides: TGCGCCAGCAGCTTGGGGACTGAGCGGGAGACCCAGTACTTC. The V call is TRBV5-1, the J call TRBJ2-5; possible D gene TRBD2, 5 bases. This CDR3 is 14 amino acids long. From germline, CDR1 is SGHRS and CDR2 YFSETQ. V was cut by 0 bases and J by 5 bases, with 11 bases left in between. Full variable domain (outside the CDR3, taken from reference TRBV5-1 and TRBJ2-5): KAGVTQTPRYLIKTRGQQVTLSCSPISGHRSVSWYQQTPGQGLQFLFEYFSETQRNKGNFPGRFSGRQFSNSRSEMNVSTLELGDSALYLCASSLGTERETQYFGPGTRLLVL.

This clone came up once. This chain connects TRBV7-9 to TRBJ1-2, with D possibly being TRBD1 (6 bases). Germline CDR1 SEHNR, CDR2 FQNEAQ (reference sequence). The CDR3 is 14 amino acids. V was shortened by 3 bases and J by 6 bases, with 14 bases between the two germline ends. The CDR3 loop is CASSLSGTPHGYTF. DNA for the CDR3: TGTGCCAGCAGCTTGTCCGGGACACCCCATGGCTACACCTTC.

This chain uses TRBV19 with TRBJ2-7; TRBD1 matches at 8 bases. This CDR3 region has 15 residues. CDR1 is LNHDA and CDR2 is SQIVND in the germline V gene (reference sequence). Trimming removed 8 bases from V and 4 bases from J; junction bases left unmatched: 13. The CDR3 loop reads CASARTGGVKYEQYF. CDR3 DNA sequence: TGTGCCAGTGCAAGAACAGGGGGAGTTAAGTACGAGCAGTACTTC.

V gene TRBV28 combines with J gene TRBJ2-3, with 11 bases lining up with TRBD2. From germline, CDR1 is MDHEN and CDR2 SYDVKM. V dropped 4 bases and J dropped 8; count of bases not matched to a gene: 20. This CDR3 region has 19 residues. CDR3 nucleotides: TGTGCCAGCAGTTCCCCGAGGCTAGCGGGGGGCGGAAAGATTGGTACGCAGTATTTT. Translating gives CASSSPRLAGGGKIGTQYF.

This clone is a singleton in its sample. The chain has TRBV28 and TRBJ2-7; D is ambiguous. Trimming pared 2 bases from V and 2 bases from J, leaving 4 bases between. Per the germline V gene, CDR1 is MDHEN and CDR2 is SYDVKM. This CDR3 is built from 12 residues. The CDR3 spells CASSLGTYEQYF. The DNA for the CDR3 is TGTGCCAGCAGTTTAGGCACCTACGAGCAGTACTTC.

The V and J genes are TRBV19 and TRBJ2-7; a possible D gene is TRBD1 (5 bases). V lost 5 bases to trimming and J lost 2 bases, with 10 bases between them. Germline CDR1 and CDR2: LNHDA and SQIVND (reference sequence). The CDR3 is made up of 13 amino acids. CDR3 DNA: TGTGCCAGTAGTCGAACAGGTCCCTACGAGCAGTACTTC. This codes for CASSRTGPYEQYF.

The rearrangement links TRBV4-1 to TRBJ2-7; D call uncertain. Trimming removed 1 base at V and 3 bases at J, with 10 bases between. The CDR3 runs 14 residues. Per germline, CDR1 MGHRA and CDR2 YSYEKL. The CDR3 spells CASSQVVQLYEQYF. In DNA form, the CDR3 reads TGCGCCAGCAGCCAAGTGGTTCAACTCTACGAGCAGTACTTC.